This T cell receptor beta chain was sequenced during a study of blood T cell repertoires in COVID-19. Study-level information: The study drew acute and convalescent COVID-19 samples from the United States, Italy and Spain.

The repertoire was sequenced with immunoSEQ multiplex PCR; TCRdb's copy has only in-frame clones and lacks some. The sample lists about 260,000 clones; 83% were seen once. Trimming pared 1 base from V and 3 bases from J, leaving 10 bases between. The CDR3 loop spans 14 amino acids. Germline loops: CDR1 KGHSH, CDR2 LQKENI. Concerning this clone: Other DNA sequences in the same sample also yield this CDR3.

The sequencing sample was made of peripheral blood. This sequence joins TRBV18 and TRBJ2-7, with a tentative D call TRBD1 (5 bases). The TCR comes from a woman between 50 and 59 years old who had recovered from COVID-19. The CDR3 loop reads CASSPRQGVYEQYF. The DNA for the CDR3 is TGTGCCAGCTCACCACGGCAGGGCGTCTACGAGCAGTACTTC.